Presented here are 14 T cell receptor beta chains from one specimen sequenced in a study of shared clonotypes between healthy human individuals. CD45RO-negative CD8 cells positively selected for CCR7 made up the naive population, which excluded terminally differentiated effector memory CD45RA+ cells. TCRdb keeps only in-frame clones here, not all; method: immunoSEQ multiplex PCR. This sample carries about 680,000 clones, under 95% of them seen once, and the ten largest clones take about 24%. Sequencing was carried out using naive CD8+ T cells sorted from blood. These TCRs come from a man aged 25 to 45 in good health.

V is TRBV11-2 and J is TRBJ2-7; 11 bases align to TRBD1. Germline V CDR1 and CDR2: SGHAT, FQNNGV. CDR3 length: 15 amino acids. V lost 4 bases and J lost 3; bases outside the gene matches: 5. The CDR3 DNA sequence: TGTGCCAGCAGCTATCCGGGACAGGGGGTCTACGAGCAGTACTTC. It specifies CASSYPGQGVYEQYF.

The chain employs TRBV7-9 and TRBJ1-3; D is uncertain. The CDR3 has 15 residues. The V and J ends lost 5 bases and 0 bases respectively, with 11 bases between them. CDR1 SEHNR and CDR2 FQNEAQ come from the germline V gene (reference sequence). As DNA, the CDR3 is TGTGCCAGCAGCCCCGAAAGCAGCTCTGGAAACACCATATATTTT. Amino acids: CASSPESSSGNTIYF. Full variable domain (remainder filled in from reference TRBV7-9 and TRBJ1-3): DTGVSQNPRHKITKRGQNVTFRCDPISEHNRLYWYRQTLGQGPEFLTYFQNEAQLEKSRLLSDRFSAERPKGSFSTLEIQRTEQGDSAMYLCASSPESSSGNTIYFGEGSWLTVV.

The chain recombines TRBV7-8 with TRBJ2-5; D call uncertain. Trimming shortened V by 2 bases and J by 5 bases, and 21 bases separated the two germline ends. CDR1 and CDR2 from the germline V gene are SGHVS and FQNEAQ. CDR3 length: 17 residues. CDR3 bases: TGTGCCAGCAGCTTAACGGGCGGATTGGGCACCGTGGAGACCCAGTACTTC. This encodes CASSLTGGLGTVETQYF.

The gene calls are TRBV5-1 and TRBJ2-3, with TRBD1 matching 10 bases. V trimming: 0 bases; J trimming: 4 bases; junction bases outside the gene matches: 5. CDR3 length equals 16 residues. Per germline, CDR1 SGHRS and CDR2 YFSETQ. The CDR3 sequence is CASSLGTGGIPDTQYF. DNA of the CDR3: TGCGCCAGCAGCTTGGGGACAGGGGGTATCCCAGATACGCAGTATTTT.

The chain uses TRBV11-1 and TRBJ2-7, with D possibly TRBD1 on 6 matching bases. CDR3 length equals 14 residues. Trimming took 7 bases from V and 5 from J, leaving 18 bases between them. Germline loops: CDR1 SGHAT, CDR2 FQDESV (reference sequence). The CDR3 reads CASTNTGNRHEQYF. The DNA for the CDR3 is TGTGCCAGCACCAATACAGGGAATAGGCACGAGCAGTACTTC.

The genes are TRBV6-1 and TRBJ2-7, with D tentatively TRBD2 (6 bases). CDR3 length: 14 residues. Germline CDR1 is MNHNS and CDR2 is SASEGT. V shed 2 bases and J shed 2 bases, with 10 bases lying between them. CDR3 nucleotide sequence: TGTGCCAGCAGTGAAAGCGGCGGGGCCTACGAGCAGTACTTC. This translates into CASSESGGAYEQYF.

This chain connects TRBV30 to TRBJ2-1; D uncertain. Between the trimmed V and J ends, which lost 2 bases and 6 bases, there was a span of 5 bases. CDR1 GTSNPN and CDR2 SVGIG come from the germline V gene (reference sequence). The CDR3 totals 11 residues. The CDR3 DNA is TGTGCCTGGAGTACGACCAATGAGCAGTTCTTC. Its protein is CAWSTTNEQFF.

J is TRBJ2-3 and V is TRBV5-1; no reliable D call. The CDR3 loop spans 16 amino acids. Germline CDR1 reads SGHRS; CDR2 reads YFSETQ. Trimming stripped 6 bases from V and 0 bases from J, with 17 bases between. CDR3 DNA sequence: TGCGCCAGCACACCCTTAACCCCCCCTAGCACAGATACGCAGTATTTT. It encodes CASTPLTPPSTDTQYF.

The chain has TRBV28 and TRBJ1-4; D ambiguous. The germline gives CDR1 MDHEN, CDR2 SYDVKM. The V and J ends lost 6 bases and 13 bases respectively, with 24 bases between them. This CDR3 comprises 15 residues. As DNA, the CDR3 is TGTGCCAGCAGCGCAGACGGTCGCGGGTTGATTCGACTGTTTTTT. It encodes CASSADGRGLIRLFF. Using reference TRBV28 and TRBJ1-4 for the parts outside the CDR3, the full variable domain is DVKVTQSSRYLVKRTGEKVFLECVQDMDHENMFWYRQDPGLGLRLIYFSYDVKMKEKGDIPEGYSVSREKKERFSLILESASTNQTSMYLCASSADGRGLIRLFFGSGTQLSVL.

CDR3 nucleotide sequence: TGTGCCAGCTCACCTGGGTCCACTAGCGGGAGGACGCAAGAGACCCAGTACTTC. As protein: CASSPGSTSGRTQETQYF. The chain recombines TRBV18 with TRBJ2-5; 12 positions match TRBD2. The germline V gene has CDR1 KGHSH and CDR2 LQKENI. This CDR3 is 18 amino acids long. Trimming removed 3 bases from V and 2 bases from J; junction bases left unmatched: 10.

The chain employs TRBV29-1 and TRBJ1-1; unclear D gene. The germline V gene has CDR1 SQVTM and CDR2 ANQGSEA. The CDR3 sequence is 15 residues long. V dropped 0 bases and J dropped 1 base, with 12 bases sitting between them. CDR3 region: CSVEDYERPNTEAFF. CDR3 nucleotide sequence: TGCAGCGTTGAAGATTACGAAAGGCCGAACACTGAAGCTTTCTTT.

V and J are TRBV29-1 and TRBJ1-1, with D perhaps matching TRBD1 (6 bases). This CDR3 contains 12 residues. Trimming pared 4 bases from V and 4 bases from J, leaving 10 bases between. Germline CDR1 reads SQVTM; CDR2 reads ANQGSEA. For the CDR3, the DNA is TGCAGCGTTGTGTTAGGGGGCACTGAAGCTTTCTTT. This sequence encodes CSVVLGGTEAFF.

The V and J genes are TRBV19 and TRBJ2-5; D remains unclear. CDR3 length: 15 amino acids. Germline CDR1 reads LNHDA; CDR2 reads SQIVND (reference sequence). V lost 1 base and J lost 1, with 10 bases in between. CDR3: CASSIARTAQETQYF. CDR3 in DNA: TGTGCCAGTAGTATAGCGAGGACGGCCCAAGAGACCCAGTACTTC.

The gene calls are TRBV19 and TRBJ2-7; 7 bases match TRBD2. The CDR3 runs 14 residues. The junction had 6 bases not matched to a gene; V was cut back by 5 bases and J by 2 bases. Germline CDR1 is LNHDA and CDR2 is SQIVND (reference sequence). The CDR3 loop is CASSRGLGAYEQYF. CDR3 bases: TGTGCCAGTAGTCGAGGACTAGGGGCCTACGAGCAGTACTTC.